These 22 T cell receptor beta chains share one sample of origin, sequenced in a study of OX40 agonist ivuxolimab in advanced cancers. Here immunoSEQ multiplex PCR was the method, and the copy in TCRdb shows in-frame clones only, minus some. This sample has tens of thousands of clones, with over 75% found just once. Sequenced here: CD4+ or CD8+ T cells sorted from blood, sampled in a trial of the OX40 agonist ivuxolimab. The receptor source for this set is an adult with an advanced solid tumor such as melanoma, head and neck, liver or kidney cancer.

The chain has TRBV6-1 and TRBJ2-7; D may be TRBD2 (5 bases). CDR1 is MNHNS, CDR2 SASEGT, per germline. V was cut by 3 bases and J by 1 base, with 7 bases left in between. This CDR3 comprises 13 residues. DNA of the CDR3: TGTGCCAGCAGTGAGAGGGCGTCCTACGAGCAGTACTTC. Translated, it gives CASSERASYEQYF.

The V gene is TRBV5-1, the J gene TRBJ1-2; D possibly corresponds to TRBD1 (6 bases). CDR1 is SGHRS, CDR2 YFSETQ, per germline. The V end lost 5 bases, the J end lost 0 bases, and 11 bases lay between the germline ends. There are 14 residues in the CDR3. As DNA, the CDR3 is TGCGCCAGCAGTCAGGGGAGTTCTAACTATGGCTACACCTTC. Translating gives CASSQGSSNYGYTF. Supplemented by reference TRBV5-1 and TRBJ1-2, the full variable domain reads KAGVTQTPRYLIKTRGQQVTLSCSPISGHRSVSWYQQTPGQGLQFLFEYFSETQRNKGNFPGRFSGRQFSNSRSEMNVSTLELGDSALYLCASSQGSSNYGYTFGSGTRLTVV.

The chain links TRBV11-2 to TRBJ2-2, with 8 bases lining up with TRBD1. Per germline, CDR1 SGHAT and CDR2 FQNNGV. The length of the CDR3 is 16 residues. J lost 4 bases, V lost 5 bases, and 9 bases had no gene match. The CDR3 coding sequence is TGTGCCAGCAGCGCCAGGACAGGGAAAGCCACCGGGGAGCTGTTTTTT. Residues: CASSARTGKATGELFF.

This chain joins TRBV2 and TRBJ2-7, with 9 bases lining up with TRBD1. This CDR3 is built from 14 residues. V shed 4 bases and J 5 bases; nucleotides not matched to a gene: 6. Germline V CDR1 and CDR2: SNHLY, FYNNEI. CDR3 nucleotide sequence: TGTGCCAGCAGTGGTCCGGGACAGGGAAACGAGCAGTACTTC. This sequence encodes CASSGPGQGNEQYF.

The chain joins TRBV19 to TRBJ2-5, with D possibly being TRBD1 (5 bases). From germline, CDR1 is LNHDA and CDR2 SQIVND (reference sequence). V shed 4 bases and J shed 5 bases, with 17 bases lying between them. The CDR3 has 15 amino acids. The CDR3 DNA is TGTGCCAGTAGTACCCTCCAGGGTATCGGGGAGACCCAGTACTTC. Protein sequence: CASSTLQGIGETQYF.

This clone was observed once. The chain joins TRBV18 to TRBJ1-2, with D uncertain. The CDR3 is 13 amino acids. The ends were cut back, 6 bases at V and 6 bases at J, with 14 bases in the middle. Looked up from germline, CDR1 is KGHSH and CDR2 is LQKENI. The CDR3 is CASSPVVDNGYTF. In DNA, the CDR3 is TGTGCCAGCTCCCCGGTCGTCGATAATGGCTACACCTTC.

The genes are TRBV18 and TRBJ1-3; D remains unclear. Germline V gene lookup returns CDR1 KGHSH and CDR2 LQKENI. Trimming stripped 2 bases from V and 4 bases from J, with 12 bases between. This CDR3 is built from 15 residues. The CDR3 loop is CASSPGATEGNTIYF. In DNA, the CDR3 is TGTGCCAGCTCACCAGGAGCGACTGAAGGAAACACCATATATTTT.

This clone was observed once. J is TRBJ2-2 and V is TRBV11-3; 7 positions agree with TRBD2. This CDR3 region has 16 residues. The V and J ends lost 3 bases and 0 bases, in that order; junction bases with no gene match: 4. The germline V gene encodes CDR1 SGHNT and CDR2 YENEEA. This chain's CDR3 is CASSFSGTANTGELFF. The CDR3 DNA follows: TGTGCCAGCAGCTTCAGCGGGACGGCGAACACCGGGGAGCTGTTTTTT.

The J gene is TRBJ1-6, the V gene TRBV6-9; 10 bases align to TRBD1. Looked up from germline, CDR1 is MNHGY and CDR2 is SVAAGI. Trimming at V came to 3 bases and at J to 10 bases, leaving 6 bases not matched to a gene. This CDR3 has 15 residues. The CDR3 bases are TGTGCCAGCAGTTACGGGGACAGGGGTGGATCACCCCTCCACTTT. This gives the protein CASSYGDRGGSPLHF.

The V call is TRBV2, the J call TRBJ2-5, with TRBD1 matching 7 bases. This CDR3 is built from 14 residues. Germline assignment: CDR1 SNHLY and CDR2 FYNNEI. The V and J ends lost 4 bases and 0 bases, in that order; junction bases with no gene match: 2. The DNA of the CDR3 is TGTGCCAGCAGTGTAGGGGGCTACCAAGAGACCCAGTACTTC. Protein product: CASSVGGYQETQYF.

The chain has TRBV5-4 and TRBJ2-5; 8 positions match TRBD2. J gave up 4 bases and V 4 bases, and 9 bases lay outside the gene matches. Germline assignment: CDR1 SGHNT and CDR2 YYREEE (reference sequence). The CDR3 length is 15 residues. This CDR3 reads CASSSTGAGGETQYF. CDR3 DNA sequence: TGTGCCAGCAGCAGCACGGGGGCGGGGGGAGAGACCCAGTACTTC.

This clone was counted once. DNA for the CDR3: TGTGCCAGCAGGGGGGAAATGAACACTGAAGCTTTCTTT. This translates into CASRGEMNTEAFF. The chain uses TRBV2 and TRBJ1-1; weak D call: TRBD1 (5 bases). CDR3 size: 13 residues. CDR1 and CDR2 (germline): SNHLY, FYNNEI. V lost 6 bases, J lost 0 bases, and 8 bases lay in between.

This chain uses TRBV15 with TRBJ1-6, with D unclear. There are 18 residues in the CDR3. V lost 1 base, J lost 7 bases, and 20 bases lay in between. CDR1 and CDR2 from the germline V gene are LNHNV and YYDKDF (reference sequence). DNA for the CDR3: TGTGCCACCAGCAGAGTCATTGGAGGGCGCGTGGGAAATTCACCCCTCCACTTT. Encoded protein: CATSRVIGGRVGNSPLHF.

The chain employs TRBV7-3 and TRBJ1-1; D gene unclear. Germline-derived CDR1 and CDR2 are SGHTA and FQGTGA. V was clipped by 0 bases and J by 6 bases, with 8 bases between them. The CDR3 contains 13 residues. CDR3: CASSLTGNSEAFF. Here the CDR3 DNA reads TGTGCCAGCAGCTTAACAGGGAATTCTGAAGCTTTCTTT.

The rearrangement links TRBV2 to TRBJ1-3, with D maybe TRBD1 (6 bases). The CDR3 consists of 15 residues. CDR1 is SNHLY, CDR2 FYNNEI, per germline. The V gene lost 4 bases and the J gene lost 4 bases, with 14 bases spanning the gap. The CDR3 here is CASSVQAGVGNTIYF. In nucleotides, the CDR3 is TGTGCCAGCAGTGTCCAGGCAGGGGTCGGAAACACCATATATTTT.

The V gene is TRBV7-2, the J gene TRBJ2-3; 12 bases are shared with TRBD2. Germline CDR1 is SGHTA and CDR2 is FQGNSA. The CDR3 runs 15 residues. Trimming removed 3 bases from V and 7 bases from J; junction bases left unmatched: 5. CDR3 in DNA: TGTGCCAGCAGCTTCGGACTAGCGGGGATGAATACGCAGTATTTT. Amino acids: CASSFGLAGMNTQYF. Combining the CDR3 with reference TRBV7-2 and TRBJ2-3 gives the whole variable domain GAGVSQSPSNKVTEKGKDVELRCDPISGHTALYWYRQSLGQGLEFLIYFQGNSAPDKSGLPSDRFSAERTGGSVSTLTIQRTQQEDSAVYLCASSFGLAGMNTQYFGPGTRLTVL.

This clone was seen just once. The sample has other DNA sequences that encode this CDR3 too. This chain connects TRBV18 to TRBJ2-7; 7 nucleotides match TRBD2. CDR1 KGHSH and CDR2 LQKENI come from the germline V gene. This CDR3 has 14 residues. V shed 3 bases and J 1 base; nucleotides not matched to a gene: 3. This CDR3 reads CASSPGLVSYEQYF. CDR3 DNA: TGTGCCAGCTCACCCGGACTAGTATCCTACGAGCAGTACTTC.

V usage is TRBV5-6 and J usage is TRBJ1-2, with 7 bases identical to TRBD1. The trim removed 4 bases at V and 8 bases at J, leaving 8 bases unmatched. The length of the CDR3 is 13 residues. Germline V gene sequence: CDR1 SGHDT, CDR2 YYEEEE. The CDR3 nucleotides read TGTGCCAGCAGCCAGACAGGGATCGGCGGCTACACCTTC. Translating gives CASSQTGIGGYTF.

This sequence joins TRBV5-1 and TRBJ2-5, with D perhaps given as TRBD1 or TRBD2 (5 bases each). The germline gives CDR1 SGHRS, CDR2 YFSETQ. The CDR3 sequence is 12 residues long. V lost 4 bases, J lost 3 bases, and 7 bases lay in between. CDR3 nucleotide sequence: TGCGCCAGCAGCCGAGGGGAAGAGACCCAGTACTTC. As protein: CASSRGEETQYF.

The V call is TRBV7-8, the J call TRBJ1-2; D possibly corresponds to TRBD1 (5 bases). This CDR3 has 13 amino acids. Trimming removed 3 bases from V and 4 bases from J, with 9 bases in between. CDR1 and CDR2 from the germline V gene are SGHVS and FQNEAQ. This CDR3 is CASSLTERYGYTF. In nucleotides, the CDR3 is TGTGCCAGCAGCTTGACAGAGCGCTATGGCTACACCTTC. The full variable domain, completed using reference TRBV7-8 and TRBJ1-2, is GAGVSQSPRYKVAKRGQDVALRCDPISGHVSLFWYQQALGQGPEFLTYFQNEAQLDKSGLPSDRFFAERPEGSVSTLKIQRTQQEDSAVYLCASSLTERYGYTFGSGTRLTVV.

This chain joins TRBV6-6 and TRBJ2-7, with D possibly matching TRBD2 (6 bases). Germline lookup yields CDR1 MNHNY and CDR2 SVGAGI (reference sequence). Trimming left V 6 bases short and J 0 bases short, with 9 bases between. There are 13 residues in the CDR3. CDR3 nucleotides: TGTGCCAGCAGGGACGGGAGCTCCTACGAGCAGTACTTC. It specifies CASRDGSSYEQYF.

The J gene is TRBJ1-3, the V gene TRBV5-4, with D maybe TRBD1 (5 bases). The ends were cut back, 4 bases at V and 0 bases at J, with 17 bases in the middle. Germline CDR1 is SGHNT and CDR2 is YYREEE (reference sequence). There are 17 residues in the CDR3. CDR3 nucleotide sequence: TGTGCCAGCAGCCAGGGCCAGGGCGTCCACTCTGGAAACACCATATATTTT. Translating gives CASSQGQGVHSGNTIYF.